The sequence of this TCR beta chain was determined in a study of T cell clones after liver transplantation. TCRbeta sequences of proliferating CFSE-low MLR cells were labeled alloreactive. Graft donor PBMCs, splenocytes, lymph-node cells, or third-party PBMCs stimulated pre-transplant recipient cells. Per germline, CDR1 SGHTA and CDR2 FQGNSA. This CDR3 spans 16 amino acids. Trimming stripped 2 bases from V and 6 bases from J, with 16 bases between. In regard to this clone: Its target is not known.

Generated by immunoSEQ multiplex PCR, the TCRdb table keeps only in-frame clones and is missing some. The sample includes about 5,800 clones, roughly 32% seen only once; the top ten take less than 20%. The TCR was taken from a human patient who received a liver transplant. The graft donor may account for some of the T cells. The sequenced material came from CD4+ T cells from cultured PBMCs. The chain is built from TRBV7-2 and TRBJ2-2; D is possibly TRBD1 (6 bases). The CDR3 here is CASSLRGTTGAGELFF. The CDR3 coding sequence is TGTGCCAGCAGCTTAAGGGGGACGACTGGGGCCGGGGAGCTGTTTTTT. The variable domain in full, with the rest retrieved from reference TRBV7-2 and TRBJ2-2, is GAGVSQSPSNKVTEKGKDVELRCDPISGHTALYWYRQSLGQGLEFLIYFQGNSAPDKSGLPSDRFSAERTGGSVSTLTIQRTQQEDSAVYLCASSLRGTTGAGELFFGEGSRLTVL.